This TCR beta chain was retrieved from a study of blood T cell repertoires in COVID-19. In the study overall: Acute and convalescent COVID-19 samples came from the United States, Italy and Spain. The analysed material was cDNA or gDNA that came from T cells, B-cell-depleted T cells, or PBMCs.

This clone appeared once. Under the authors' procedure: Amplifying reference gene primers gave estimates of nucleated cell counts. Profiling relied on immunoSEQ multiplex PCR, and the TCRdb table lists in-frame clones only, not all of them. That table supplies the V and J calls and clone size; D and trimming were determined from the DNA. The table records around 78,000 clones, around nine tenths of them present only once. The CDR3 has 17 amino acids. V shed 2 bases and J 0 bases; nucleotides not matched to a gene: 8. Germline assignment: CDR1 SGHRS and CDR2 YFSETQ. V gene TRBV5-1 combines with J gene TRBJ1-1; 9 bases line up with TRBD1. Sequenced sample: peripheral blood. The origin of this receptor is a woman in her sixties with acute or convalescent COVID-19. The DNA for the CDR3 is TGCGCCAGCAGCTTCCGCGACAGGGGGATAATGAACACTGAAGCTTTCTTT. Protein product: CASSFRDRGIMNTEAFF.